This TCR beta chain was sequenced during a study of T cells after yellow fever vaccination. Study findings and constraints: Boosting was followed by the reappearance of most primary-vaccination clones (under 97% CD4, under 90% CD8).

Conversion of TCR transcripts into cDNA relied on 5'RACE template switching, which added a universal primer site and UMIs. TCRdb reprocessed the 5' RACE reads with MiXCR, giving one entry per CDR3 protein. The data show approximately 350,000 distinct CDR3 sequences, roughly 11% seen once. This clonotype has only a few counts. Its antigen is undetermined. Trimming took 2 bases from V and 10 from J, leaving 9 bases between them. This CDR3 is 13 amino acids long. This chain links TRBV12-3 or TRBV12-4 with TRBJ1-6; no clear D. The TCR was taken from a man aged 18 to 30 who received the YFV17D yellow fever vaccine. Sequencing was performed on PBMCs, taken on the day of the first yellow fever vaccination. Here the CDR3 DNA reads TGTGCCAGCAGTTTAAGGGTGGAATCACCCCTCCACTTT. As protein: CASSLRVESPLHF.